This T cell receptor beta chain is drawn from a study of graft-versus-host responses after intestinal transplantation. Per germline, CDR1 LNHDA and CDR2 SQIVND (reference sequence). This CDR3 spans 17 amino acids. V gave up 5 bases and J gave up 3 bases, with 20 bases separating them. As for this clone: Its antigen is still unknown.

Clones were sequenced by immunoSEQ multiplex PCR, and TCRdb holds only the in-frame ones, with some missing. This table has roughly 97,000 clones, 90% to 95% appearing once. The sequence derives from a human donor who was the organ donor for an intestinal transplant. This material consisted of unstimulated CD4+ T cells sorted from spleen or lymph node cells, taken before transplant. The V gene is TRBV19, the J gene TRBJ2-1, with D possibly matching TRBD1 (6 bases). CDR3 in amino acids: CASSQGPGLKGYNEQFF. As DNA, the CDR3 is TGTGCCAGTAGTCAGGGGCCCGGATTAAAGGGCTACAATGAGCAGTTCTTC.